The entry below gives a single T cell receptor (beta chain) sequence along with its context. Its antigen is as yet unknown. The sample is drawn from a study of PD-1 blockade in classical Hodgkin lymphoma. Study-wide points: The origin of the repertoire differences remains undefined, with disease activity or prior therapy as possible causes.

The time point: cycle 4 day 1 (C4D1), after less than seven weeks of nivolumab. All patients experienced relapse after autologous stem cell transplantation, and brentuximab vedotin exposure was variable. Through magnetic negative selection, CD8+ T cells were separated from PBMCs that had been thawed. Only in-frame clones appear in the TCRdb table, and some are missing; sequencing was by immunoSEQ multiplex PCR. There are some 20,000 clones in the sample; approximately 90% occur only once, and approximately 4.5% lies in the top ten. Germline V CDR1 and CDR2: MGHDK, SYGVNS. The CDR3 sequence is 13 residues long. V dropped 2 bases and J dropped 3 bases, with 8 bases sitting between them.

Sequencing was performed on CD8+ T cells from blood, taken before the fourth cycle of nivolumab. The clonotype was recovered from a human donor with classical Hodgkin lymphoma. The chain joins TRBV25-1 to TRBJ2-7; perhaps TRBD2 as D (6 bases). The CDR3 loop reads CASSERRGYEQYF. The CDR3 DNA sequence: TGTGCCAGCAGTGAAAGGAGGGGCTACGAGCAGTACTTC.